The TCR beta chain described here comes from a study of blood T cell repertoires in COVID-19. Study context: Samples of COVID-19 (acute and convalescent) were obtained from the United States, Italy and Spain. PBMCs, B-cell-depleted T cells, or T cells were the source of the cDNA or gDNA that made up the material.

Per the authors' pipeline: Amplification from reference gene primers served as the basis for estimated nucleated cell counts. Some clones are missing from TCRdb's copy, which holds only in-frame ones; the method was immunoSEQ multiplex PCR. The V and J calls and clone size come from that table; D and trimming were worked out from the DNA. The sample includes under 200,000 clones, roughly 84% seen only once; the top ten take approximately 10%. On this clone itself: This CDR3 is also generated by other DNA sequences in the sample.

Germline loops: CDR1 SGDLS, CDR2 YYNGEE. The CDR3 totals 14 residues. Trimming removed 0 bases at V and 0 bases at J, with 6 bases between. Sequencing was done on a sample of peripheral blood. The chain is built from TRBV9 and TRBJ1-1; D gene unclear. This sequence originates from an older man with active or convalescent COVID-19. The CDR3 DNA reads as TGTGCCAGCAGCGTAGACAGCCTGAACACTGAAGCTTTCTTT. It is translated as CASSVDSLNTEAFF.